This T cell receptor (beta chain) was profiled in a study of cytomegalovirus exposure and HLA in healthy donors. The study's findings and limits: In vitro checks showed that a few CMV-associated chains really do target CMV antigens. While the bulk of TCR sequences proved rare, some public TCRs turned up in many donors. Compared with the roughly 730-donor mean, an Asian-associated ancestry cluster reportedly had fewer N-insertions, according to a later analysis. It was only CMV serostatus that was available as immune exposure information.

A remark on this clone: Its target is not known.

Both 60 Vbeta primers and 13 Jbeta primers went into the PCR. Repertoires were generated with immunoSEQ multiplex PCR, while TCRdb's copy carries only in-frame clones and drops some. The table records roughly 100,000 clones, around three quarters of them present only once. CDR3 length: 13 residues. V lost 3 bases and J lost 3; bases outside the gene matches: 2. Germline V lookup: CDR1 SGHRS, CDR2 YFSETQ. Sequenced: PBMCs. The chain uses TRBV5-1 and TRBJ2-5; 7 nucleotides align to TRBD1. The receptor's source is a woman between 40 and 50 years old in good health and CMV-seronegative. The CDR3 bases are TGCGCCAGCAGCTGGGACAGCGAAGAGACCCAGTACTTC. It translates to CASSWDSEETQYF.